What follows are 31 T cell receptor beta chains derived from one specimen sequenced in a study of T cell responses to AZD1222 COVID-19 vaccine. Produced via immunoSEQ multiplex PCR; TCRdb's table is partial and in-frame only. Altogether 46,000 or so clones are present, 90% being singletons, with the ten largest covering over 35%. Sequences were derived from peripheral blood, sampled 28 days after the second AZD1222 dose. The receptors shown here come from an adult who received the AZD1222 COVID-19 vaccine.

This sequence joins TRBV3-1 (or the pseudogene TRBV3-2) and TRBJ1-2, with D possibly being TRBD1 (5 bases). V was clipped by 4 bases and J by 2 bases, with 8 bases between them. Germline loops: CDR1 LGHDT, CDR2 YNNKEL (reference sequence). CDR3 length: 13 amino acids. The CDR3 region is CASSRTLNYGYTF. The CDR3, as DNA: TGTGCCAGCAGCCGGACATTAAACTATGGCTACACCTTC.

This clone was seen just once. The chain uses TRBV6-2 or TRBV6-3 and TRBJ2-2, with 8 bases aligning to TRBD2. Germline V gene lookup returns CDR1 MNHEY and CDR2 SVGEGT. The CDR3 consists of 14 residues. With 4 bases clipped from V and 5 bases from J, the junction kept 3 bases outside the gene matches. In DNA form, the CDR3 reads TGTGCCAGCAGTTGGGGACTAGTAACCGGGGAGCTGTTTTTT. Its translation: CASSWGLVTGELFF.

This chain connects TRBV9 to TRBJ1-3, with D unresolved. Germline loops: CDR1 SGDLS, CDR2 YYNGEE. The CDR3 totals 16 residues. The germline V and J ends were trimmed by 1 base and 0 bases, with 11 bases remaining between them. CDR3 protein: CASSVSPQGSGNTIYF. The CDR3 DNA sequence: TGTGCCAGCAGCGTATCCCCACAAGGCTCTGGAAACACCATATATTTT.

V usage is TRBV5-4 and J usage is TRBJ2-3; 11 bases align to TRBD2. The V gene's germline CDR1 is SGHNT and CDR2 YYREEE (reference sequence). The V and J ends lost 4 bases and 0 bases, in that order; junction bases with no gene match: 10. The CDR3 has 18 residues. CDR3 residues: CASSRGPSGGSSTDTQYF. CDR3 bases: TGTGCCAGCAGCCGGGGCCCTAGCGGGGGGTCGAGCACAGATACGCAGTATTTT.

The chain couples TRBV20-1 to TRBJ1-6; weak D call: TRBD1 (6 bases). The V gene lost 3 bases and the J gene lost 7 bases, with 10 bases spanning the gap. The CDR3 extends over 13 amino acids. Germline V gene sequence: CDR1 DFQATT, CDR2 SNEGSKA (reference sequence). CDR3 region: CSASNRANSPLHF. The CDR3 region has the DNA TGCAGTGCTAGTAACAGGGCCAATTCACCCCTCCACTTT.

This clone was observed once. J is TRBJ1-3 and V is TRBV25-1, with a tentative D call TRBD1 (6 bases). Trimming took 3 bases from V and 0 from J, leaving 12 bases between them. There are 16 residues in the CDR3. In germline, CDR1 is MGHDK, CDR2 SYGVNS. In DNA, the CDR3 is TGTGCCAGCAGTGAGGGGGGGGGCCTCTCTGGAAACACCATATATTTT. It codes for CASSEGGGLSGNTIYF. The variable domain in full, with the rest retrieved from reference TRBV25-1 and TRBJ1-3, is EADIYQTPRYLVIGTGKKITLECSQTMGHDKMYWYQQDPGMELHLIHYSYGVNSTEKGDLSSESTVSRIRTEHFPLTLESARPSHTSQYLCASSEGGGLSGNTIYFGEGSWLTVV.

CDR3 bases: TGTGCCAGCCTCTCAGGGGGTCGTGGTCAGCCCCAGCATTTT. Amino acids: CASLSGGRGQPQHF. The chain couples TRBV27 to TRBJ1-5; 7 bases map to TRBD1. Germline CDR1 and CDR2: MNHEY and SMNVEV (reference sequence). This CDR3 spans 14 amino acids. V was clipped by 8 bases and J by 6 bases; unmatched bases: 10.

The rearrangement links TRBV2 to TRBJ1-6; D call uncertain. Trimming removed 7 bases at V and 6 bases at J, with 10 bases between. The germline gives CDR1 SNHLY, CDR2 FYNNEI. This CDR3 is 13 amino acids long. CDR3 nucleotide sequence: TGTGCCAGCACCACCGGGCCTAATTCACCCCTCCACTTT. Its translation: CASTTGPNSPLHF.

J is TRBJ2-5 and V is TRBV7-2; TRBD1 matches 10 bases. Per the germline V gene, CDR1 is SGHTA and CDR2 is FQGNSA. The CDR3 covers 14 residues. Trimming cost V 1 base and J 6 bases; bases outside gene matches: 2. CDR3 bases: TGTGCCAGCAGCTTAGGGGGACAGGGGAAGACCCAGTACTTC. Its translation: CASSLGGQGKTQYF.

The rearrangement uses TRBV9 and TRBJ1-4; no clear D gene. Trimming stripped 1 base from V and 5 bases from J, with 6 bases between. Germline V gene data show CDR1 as SGDLS and CDR2 as YYNGEE. There are 13 residues in the CDR3. The CDR3 DNA is TGTGCCAGCAGCGTAAACAGCAATGAAAAACTGTTTTTT. Residues: CASSVNSNEKLFF.

V usage is TRBV11-3 and J usage is TRBJ2-3; 10 positions agree with TRBD2. From germline, CDR1 is SGHNT and CDR2 YENEEA. CDR3 size: 16 residues. With 3 bases clipped from V and 4 bases from J, the junction kept 7 bases outside the gene matches. The CDR3: CASSLVLAGAPDTQYF. In DNA, the CDR3 is TGTGCCAGCAGCTTGGTCCTAGCGGGGGCCCCAGATACGCAGTATTTT. Variable domain in full (rest from reference TRBV11-3 and TRBJ2-3): EAGVVQSPRYKIIEKKQPVAFWCNPISGHNTLYWYLQNLGQGPELLIRYENEEAVDDSQLPKDRFSAERLKGVDSTLKIQPAELGDSAVYLCASSLVLAGAPDTQYFGPGTRLTVL.

The chain recombines TRBV6-5 with TRBJ2-2; D may be TRBD1 or TRBD2 (5 bases each). Trimming removed 2 bases at V and 1 base at J, with 8 bases between. Germline values: CDR1 MNHEY, CDR2 SVGAGI. The CDR3 spans 15 residues. The CDR3 sequence: CASSYDGGNTGELFF. The CDR3 DNA is TGTGCCAGCAGTTACGATGGGGGGAACACCGGGGAGCTGTTTTTT.

The chain carries TRBV6-5 and TRBJ1-2; D is undetermined. CDR1 is MNHEY and CDR2 is SVGAGI in the germline V gene. The CDR3 is made up of 14 amino acids. V was trimmed by 5 bases and J by 4 bases, leaving 14 bases between them. For the CDR3, the DNA is TGTGCCAGCAGTCGGTCCGGTCCACTCTATGGCTACACCTTC. The encoded protein is CASSRSGPLYGYTF.

The chain couples TRBV11-2 to TRBJ1-6; D call uncertain. Trimming cost V 3 bases and J 7 bases, with 13 bases left between them. Germline lookup yields CDR1 SGHAT and CDR2 FQNNGV. The CDR3 consists of 15 residues. Here the CDR3 reads CASSFIARANSPLHF. The CDR3, as DNA: TGTGCCAGCAGCTTCATTGCGAGAGCCAATTCACCCCTCCACTTT.

The CDR3 nucleotides read TGCGCCAGCAGCCGAACAGGGGTAACTGAAGCTTTCTTT. Protein sequence: CASSRTGVTEAFF. The chain is built from TRBV4-1 and TRBJ1-1; 7 bases line up with TRBD1. From germline, CDR1 is MGHRA and CDR2 YSYEKL. The ends lost 4 bases at V and 5 bases at J; junction bases unmatched: 4. This CDR3 has 13 amino acids.

The chain employs TRBV19 and TRBJ1-4; 9 nucleotides line up with TRBD1. The CDR3 length is 14 residues. Germline V gene lookup returns CDR1 LNHDA and CDR2 SQIVND (reference sequence). V lost 7 bases and J lost 5; bases outside the gene matches: 5. Here the CDR3 reads CASNRGRLNEKLFF. The CDR3 coding sequence is TGTGCCAGTAACAGGGGGCGTTTGAATGAAAAACTGTTTTTT.

The chain joins TRBV11-2 to TRBJ1-1, with D maybe TRBD1 (5 bases). The CDR3 contains 14 residues. Deletions cut 1 base from V and 2 bases from J, with 8 bases between. The V gene's germline CDR1 is SGHAT and CDR2 FQNNGV. CDR3 nucleotide sequence: TGTGCCAGCAGCTTAGGAGGGGCCAACACTGAAGCTTTCTTT. It specifies CASSLGGANTEAFF.

The genes are TRBV5-1 and TRBJ1-6; maybe TRBD1 (5 bases). The CDR3 is made up of 16 amino acids. V lost 1 base and J lost 5, with 13 bases in between. CDR1 and CDR2 from the germline V gene are SGHRS and YFSETQ. CDR3 sequence reads: CASSLIAGWDNSPLHF. DNA for the CDR3: TGCGCCAGCAGCTTGATAGCAGGGTGGGATAATTCACCCCTCCACTTT. The whole variable domain, remainder taken from reference TRBV5-1 and TRBJ1-6, is KAGVTQTPRYLIKTRGQQVTLSCSPISGHRSVSWYQQTPGQGLQFLFEYFSETQRNKGNFPGRFSGRQFSNSRSEMNVSTLELGDSALYLCASSLIAGWDNSPLHFGNGTRLTVT.

This chain connects TRBV4-2 to TRBJ1-6; weak D call: TRBD1 (6 bases). The CDR3 is made up of 16 amino acids. Germline V gene data show CDR1 as LGHNA and CDR2 as YNFKEQ. V dropped 6 bases and J dropped 2 bases, with 14 bases sitting between them. The CDR3 nucleotides read TGTGCCAGCAGTCCGGAACACAGGGCCTATAATTCACCCCTCCACTTT. This encodes CASSPEHRAYNSPLHF.

V is TRBV18 and J is TRBJ2-2, with D unclear. Per the germline V gene, CDR1 is KGHSH and CDR2 is LQKENI. V lost 2 bases to trimming and J lost 7 bases, with 5 bases between them. This CDR3 contains 12 residues. As DNA, the CDR3 is TGTGCCAGCTCACCAAAAGACGGGGAGCTGTTTTTT. Amino acids: CASSPKDGELFF.

This chain joins TRBV3-1 (or the pseudogene TRBV3-2) and TRBJ2-2; weak D call: TRBD1 (5 bases). Germline V gene data show CDR1 as LGHDT and CDR2 as YNNKEL (reference sequence). Trimming took off 6 bases at V and 3 bases at J, with 11 bases between the two ends. The CDR3 is 14 residues long. CDR3 DNA sequence: TGTGCCAGCAGGCTTCCAGGGTACACCGGGGAGCTGTTTTTT. This translates into CASRLPGYTGELFF.

This chain connects TRBV7-8 to TRBJ2-5, with D perhaps given as TRBD1 or TRBD2 (6 bases each). This CDR3 comprises 15 residues. Germline-derived CDR1 and CDR2 are SGHVS and FQNEAQ. With 2 bases removed from V and 4 bases from J, the gap between germline ends came to 14 bases. CDR3 DNA: TGTGCCAGCAGCTTAAGTGGGGGGCGAGGAGAGACCCAGTACTTC. Translating gives CASSLSGGRGETQYF.

The rearrangement joins TRBV7-2 to TRBJ2-5, with 12 bases that match TRBD2. The V segment lost 5 bases and the J segment 1 base; nucleotides outside the gene matches: 2. In germline, CDR1 is SGHTA, CDR2 FQGNSA. This CDR3 has 15 amino acids. CDR3 protein: CASSLTSGGQETQYF. CDR3 DNA: TGTGCCAGCAGCCTGACTAGCGGGGGCCAAGAGACCCAGTACTTC. Combining the CDR3 with reference TRBV7-2 and TRBJ2-5 gives the whole variable domain GAGVSQSPSNKVTEKGKDVELRCDPISGHTALYWYRQSLGQGLEFLIYFQGNSAPDKSGLPSDRFSAERTGGSVSTLTIQRTQQEDSAVYLCASSLTSGGQETQYFGPGTRLLVL.

This clone was seen only once. This chain uses TRBV19 with TRBJ2-5; 8 bases line up with TRBD2. V shed 3 bases and J 1 base; nucleotides not matched to a gene: 10. The CDR3 consists of 17 residues. Germline loops: CDR1 LNHDA, CDR2 SQIVND (reference sequence). DNA of the CDR3: TGTGCCAGTAGTATTGGAGCGGGGGTTCCAAGCCAAGAGACCCAGTACTTC. Encoded protein: CASSIGAGVPSQETQYF.

V and J are TRBV7-9 and TRBJ1-1; D remains ambiguous. This CDR3 has 13 residues. V lost 6 bases and J 0 bases, leaving 8 bases between the germline ends. The germline gives CDR1 SEHNR, CDR2 FQNEAQ (reference sequence). This CDR3 reads CASRQLMNTEAFF. The CDR3 coding sequence is TGTGCCAGCAGACAGCTCATGAACACTGAAGCTTTCTTT.

The chain uses TRBV10-2 and TRBJ2-3; no definite D call. CDR3 length: 11 amino acids. The germline gives CDR1 WSHSY, CDR2 SAAADI. V was trimmed by 5 bases and J by 3 bases, leaving 3 bases between them. This CDR3 is CASSRTDTQYF. The CDR3 coding sequence is TGCGCCAGCAGTCGGACAGATACGCAGTATTTT.

This chain uses TRBV7-2 with TRBJ1-1; 9 nucleotides line up with TRBD1. The V gene end was trimmed by 4 bases and the J gene end by 5 bases; junction bases not matched to a gene: 8. Germline V gene sequence: CDR1 SGHTA, CDR2 FQGNSA. The CDR3 is made up of 15 amino acids. The CDR3 loop is CASSYKDRGRTEAFF. The CDR3 bases are TGTGCCAGCAGCTATAAGGACAGGGGTAGAACTGAAGCTTTCTTT.

This chain uses TRBV6-2 or TRBV6-3 with TRBJ2-1; D remains ambiguous. The germline V and J ends were trimmed by 6 bases and 9 bases, with 9 bases remaining between them. CDR3 size: 11 residues. Germline V CDR1 and CDR2: MNHEY, SVGEGT. CDR3 nucleotides: TGTGCCAGCAGCCCCCTTCGTGAGCAGTTCTTC. It encodes CASSPLREQFF.

The CDR3, as DNA: TGTGCCAGCAGCTTATGGCCGAACACTGAAGCTTTCTTT. Translated: CASSLWPNTEAFF. V gene TRBV7-9 combines with J gene TRBJ1-1; no definite D call. Trimming took 2 bases from V and 1 from J, leaving 5 bases between them. The CDR3 loop spans 13 amino acids. Germline CDR1 and CDR2: SEHNR and FQNEAQ (reference sequence).

This chain joins TRBV12-3 or TRBV12-4 and TRBJ1-5; D call uncertain. The V end was cut by 3 bases, the J end by 7 bases, with 7 bases between. The CDR3 covers 12 residues. CDR3 nucleotide sequence: TGTGCCAGCAGTTTCCCACGCCAGCCCCAGCATTTT. It codes for CASSFPRQPQHF.

This clone was recorded only once. The J gene is TRBJ1-2, the V gene TRBV3-1 (or the pseudogene TRBV3-2), with 8 bases lining up with TRBD1. Unmatched junction bases numbered 6, after V lost 2 bases and J lost 7 bases. CDR3 length: 14 residues. CDR1 and CDR2 (germline): LGHDT, YNNKEL (reference sequence). CDR3 in DNA: TGTGCCAGCAGCCAACTTCAGGGGGCCTCTGGCTACACCTTC. Its translation: CASSQLQGASGYTF.